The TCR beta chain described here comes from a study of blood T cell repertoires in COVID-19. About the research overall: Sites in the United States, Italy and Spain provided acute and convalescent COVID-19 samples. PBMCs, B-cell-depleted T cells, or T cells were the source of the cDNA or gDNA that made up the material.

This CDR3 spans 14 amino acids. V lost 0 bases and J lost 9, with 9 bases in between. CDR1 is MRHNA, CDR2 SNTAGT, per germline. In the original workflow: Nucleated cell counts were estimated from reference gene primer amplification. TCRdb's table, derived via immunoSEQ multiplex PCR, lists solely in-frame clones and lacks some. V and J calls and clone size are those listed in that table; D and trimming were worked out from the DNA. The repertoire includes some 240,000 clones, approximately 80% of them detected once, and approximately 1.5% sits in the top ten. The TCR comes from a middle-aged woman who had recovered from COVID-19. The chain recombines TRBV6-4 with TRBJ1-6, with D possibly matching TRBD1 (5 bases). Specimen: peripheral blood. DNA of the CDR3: TGTGCCAGCAGTGACTCGGGGGGGGGTTCACCCCTCCACTTT. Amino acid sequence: CASSDSGGGSPLHF.